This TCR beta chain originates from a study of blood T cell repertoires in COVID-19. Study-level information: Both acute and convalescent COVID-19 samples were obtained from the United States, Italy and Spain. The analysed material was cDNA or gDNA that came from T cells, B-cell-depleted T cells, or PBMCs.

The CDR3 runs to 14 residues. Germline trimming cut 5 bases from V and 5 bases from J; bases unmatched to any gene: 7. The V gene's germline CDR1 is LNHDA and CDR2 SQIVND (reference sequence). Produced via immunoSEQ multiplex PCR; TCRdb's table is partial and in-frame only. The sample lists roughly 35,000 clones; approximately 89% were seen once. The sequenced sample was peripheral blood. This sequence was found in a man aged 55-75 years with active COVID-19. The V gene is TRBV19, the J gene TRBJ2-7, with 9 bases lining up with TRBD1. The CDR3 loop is CASSAKTGGNEQYF. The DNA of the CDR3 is TGTGCCAGTAGTGCAAAGACAGGGGGAAACGAGCAGTACTTC.